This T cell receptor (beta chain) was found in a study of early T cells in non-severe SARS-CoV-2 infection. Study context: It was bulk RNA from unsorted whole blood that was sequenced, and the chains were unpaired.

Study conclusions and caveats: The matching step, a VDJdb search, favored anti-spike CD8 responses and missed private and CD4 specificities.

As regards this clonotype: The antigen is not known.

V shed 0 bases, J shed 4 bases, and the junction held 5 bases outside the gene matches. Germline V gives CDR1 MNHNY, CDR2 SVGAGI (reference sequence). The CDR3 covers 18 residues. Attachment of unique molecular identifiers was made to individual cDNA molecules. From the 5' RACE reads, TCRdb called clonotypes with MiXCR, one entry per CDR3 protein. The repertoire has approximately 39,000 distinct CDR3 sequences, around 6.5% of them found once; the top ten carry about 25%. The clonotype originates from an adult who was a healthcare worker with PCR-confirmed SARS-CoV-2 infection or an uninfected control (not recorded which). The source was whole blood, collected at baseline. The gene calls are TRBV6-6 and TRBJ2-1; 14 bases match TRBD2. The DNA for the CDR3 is TGTGCCAGCAGTTACTCCGGGACTAGCGGGAGTAGATACAATGAGCAGTTCTTC. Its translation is CASSYSGTSGSRYNEQFF.